The clone carrying this TCR beta chain has a handful of counts. CDR3 length: 17 residues. In germline, CDR1 is DFQATT, CDR2 SNEGSKA (reference sequence). Trimming at V came to 0 bases and at J to 5 bases, leaving 12 bases not matched to a gene. TCRdb processed the 5' RACE reads anew with MiXCR; each CDR3 protein has one entry. The sample includes a few hundred thousand distinct CDR3 sequences, roughly 19% of them seen just once. The source of the sample is a study of T-cell memory formation after mild COVID-19. The TCR sequence derives from a man between 18 and 29 years old who had mild COVID-19 (a few samples of this study predate the infection). Cell type and time point are not known. Sequencing was done on a sample of PBMCs or a T cell subset sorted from them (not recorded which). The chain links TRBV20-1 to TRBJ2-7; the match to TRBD1 covers 11 bases. This CDR3 is CSARDARRTGGYHEQYF. The CDR3 nucleotides are TGCAGTGCTAGAGATGCTAGGCGGACAGGGGGCTACCACGAGCAGTACTTC.